Detailed here is one T cell receptor beta chain. This clone has a handful of counts. The antigen it recognizes is unknown. Base qualities are not recorded, but no much larger clone differs from it by a single base. This record belongs to a study of cytomegalovirus exposure and HLA in healthy donors (dated by TCRdb to about 2017). Turning to the overall study: An earlier analysis of roughly 610 of the donors reported over 250 Gb of sequence data and roughly 120 million unique TCR beta sequences obtained from approximately 180 million T cells. About 300 gigabases of sequencing data and around 85 million unique TCR sequences made up an early release that covered approximately 700 HLA-typed donors. Of the 300 to 500 genotyped donors, 70% to 90% were placed in the genetic ancestry cluster associated with self-reported Caucasian donors. The study aimed to test whether cataloging public T cell receptors could reveal signatures of past pathogen exposure. The study profiled the T cell repertoires of under 700 subjects by immunosequencing and related them to cytomegalovirus serostatus. In addition to the first cohort of approximately 670 subjects, a separate validation cohort of 130 or so different subjects was used. To predict cytomegalovirus infection status, the study brought together high-throughput TCR immunosequencing, statistical association of individual TCRs with disease status, and machine learning. In a later analysis, previously published TCR beta repertoires from some 640 donors were re-analyzed and high-resolution HLA genotyping was added so that TCR occurrence patterns could be studied. In the later analysis, no new phenotypic data were used to find candidate immune exposures; instead, reliance was placed on TCR beta sequences and their occurrence across donors. In an earlier analysis of 587 of the donors, high-throughput TCR beta sequencing was used to judge whether each TCR beta V gene segment behaved as functional or pseudogenic. Donor age, sex, ethnicity and CMV serostatus were collected together with the repertoire data. Genome-wide SNP genotypes for about three fifths of the roughly 700 donors were used in a later genetic analysis, which treated that subset as a discovery cohort. All discovery cohort repertoires had been generated on a single sequencing platform. HLA typing covered class I and class II loci at four-digit resolution. Typing coverage varied by locus: roughly 629-640 donors for A, B, C, DRB1 and DQB1; roughly 510 for DQA1; around 570 for DPA1; fewer than 480 for DPB1. A few DR-DQ haplotypes were treated as single units for association and clustering because of strong linkage in the cohort. On average, roughly 250,000 unique TCR beta nucleotide sequences were sequenced per donor among 398 genotyped donors of the cohort, with roughly a sixth of those sequences being non-productive. General study outcomes and caveats: A later analysis found that HLA-associated TCR beta chains were more clonally expanded and had lower generation probabilities than equally common non-associated chains. HLA typing was unavailable for some donors at each locus, so association tests used only the typed subset. Some IMGT-functional V segments, including TRBV6-2 and TRBV6-3, could not be told apart with the 87-base-pair reads, so those segments were excluded. Three of the identified cytomegalovirus-associated TCR beta chains were confirmed in vitro to be specific for cytomegalovirus antigens. In an earlier analysis of around 600 of the donors, most TCR beta V segments were observed in productive rearrangements about 87% or about 30% of the time, broadly matching IMGT annotations. The study gave a list of 150 to 200 TCR beta chains associated with cytomegalovirus. Compared with the roughly 700-donor mean, donors in an Asian-associated ancestry cluster had fewer N-insertions in productive TCRs, according to a later genetic analysis. A later analysis reported that several top co-occurrence clusters appeared linked to parvovirus B19, influenza, CMV and Epstein-Barr virus. The presence/absence analyses assumed that sequencing depth was roughly uniform across donors, and that assumption may not be true. Because counts were too low, approximately 18 rarely observed V segments, including chromosome 9 orphons, were excluded from the earlier analysis of roughly 580 of the donors. In a later analysis, 15,000 to 20,000 TCR beta sequences were associated with specific HLA alleles at a false discovery rate of 0.05. A further reported finding was that TCR beta sequences accurately predicted the HLA-A and HLA-B alleles for most subjects in the first cohort. Across donors, most TCR sequences were observed very rarely, whereas some public TCRs were present in many individuals. Linkage disequilibrium might explain the correlated functional status among segregating V segments, but an unknown experimental factor could not be ruled out. A cluster of highly shared sequence variants was judged likely to be a technical artifact of the sequencing pipeline. An association between a missense DCLRE1C variant and V-gene and J-gene trimming of TCR beta chains was found in a later genetic analysis and replicated in an independent cohort. According to a later analysis, most CMV-associated TCR beta chains appeared to be HLA-restricted, and the HLA associations seemed to be driven largely by CMV exposure. In a later analysis, the rate of TCR association differed among HLA loci, with DRB1 alleles having the most associated TCRs and HLA-C alleles having the fewest. It was suggested by the authors that the approach could potentially be generalized to other disease states and immunological phenotypes. When HLA alleles, especially DR and DQ, strongly co-occurred, attributing TCR associations to individual alleles was difficult. The only immune exposure information available for the cohort was CMV serostatus. The classifier was reported to diagnose cytomegalovirus status with high specificity and sensitivity in both the original cohort and the validation cohort. The cohort was sequenced for TCR beta chains only, and without alpha or paired-chain data the features that could be detected were limited.

The cohort comprised approximately 700 healthy bone marrow donors. Cohort members were all nominally healthy when sampled, although unrecorded immune exposures were likely present. The donor was CMV seronegative and belonged to the group of 350 or so seronegative cohort members. A peripheral blood sample was provided by each donor, and peripheral blood mononuclear cells were used for TCR beta sequencing. Genomic DNA extraction from the blood cell samples was performed with the Qiagen DNeasy Blood Extraction Kit. To prepare the library, the immunoSEQ multiplex PCR assay was applied. A mixture of 60 forward primers for TCR Vbeta segments and 13 reverse primers for TCR Jbeta segments was used in the multiplex PCR. Amplification of the CDR3 region of rearranged TCR beta genes was performed with a multiplex PCR assay on genomic DNA. The Illumina HiSeq System was used to sequence the amplified TCR beta libraries as 87-base-pair reads. In the authors' own workflow: In a later analysis, tens of millions of unique TCR beta chains were counted across the 690 or so repertoires, and about 9.9 million of these chains were shared by at least two donors. To remove PCR and sequencing errors, raw reads were error-corrected and collapsed into unique sequences using a nearest-neighbor algorithm that merged closely related sequences. CDR3 sequences were aligned to IMGT reference sequences to assign V, D and J gene segments. For a sequence to be retained, a match of at least six nucleotides was required to both a V gene segment and a J gene segment. A rearrangement counted as productive if the CDR3 had no stop codons and remained in frame with V and J, and every other rearrangement counted as non-productive. Following IMGT convention, CDR3 was defined as the stretch from the second conserved V-encoded cysteine to the conserved J-encoded phenylalanine. The earlier analysis of 450 to 750 of the donors excluded any sequence lacking an unambiguous match to a single V gene segment. In an earlier analysis of approximately 560 of the donors, a V segment was called functional when productive rearrangements were above 56.7%, and segregating when the standard deviation between donors exceeded 5%. A statistical classification framework was developed to diagnose cytomegalovirus status using the catalog of TCR beta chain sequences. In a later analysis, V and J genes were assigned by comparing TCR nucleotide sequences against IMGT/GENE-DB human TR gene sequences. Using the TCRdist pipeline, a later analysis assigned CDR3 sequences along with most-parsimonious VDJ recombination scenarios. A later analysis defined each TCR beta chain by its CDR3 amino acid sequence plus V-gene family, and excluded reads lacking a unique V-gene family. As a way to deal with suspected cross-contamination and a sequencing artifact, a later analysis dropped 450 to 600 nucleotide sequences that were highly shared and had low generation probability. In a later analysis, a clonal expansion index for each public chain was calculated from normalized within-repertoire ranks of inferred template counts. A later analysis computed generation probabilities with a VDJ recombination model fitted to out-of-frame rearrangements, and checked the results against IGoR. In a later analysis, TCR-TCR, TCR-HLA and TCR-CMV co-occurrence was scored with hypergeometric tests, and a repertoire-size bias correction was applied to TCR pairs. In a later analysis, false discovery rates were estimated by permuting HLA or CMV assignments 20 times. In a later analysis, co-occurring TCRs were grouped with DBSCAN, and TCRdist sequence similarity was added when clustering was performed within HLA-allele-positive subsets. Co-occurrence clustering excluded repertoires with fewer than 30,000 or more than 120,000 public chains, plus five with anomalous nucleotide sharing. TCRdb took over this immuneACCESS table, retaining in-frame rearrangements with V and J assigned. Such tables are incomplete; in checked studies, under half of the missing clones stem from an unresolved V gene, and the remainder is unexplained. Clone size and the V and J calls come from that table; the DNA yielded D and trimming. The sample table shows roughly 150,000 clones, and more than 75% are seen once. Approximately 15% of the sample rests with the top ten.

The CDR3 numbers 14 residues from cysteine through phenylalanine. The read is trimmed to its CDR3 DNA, 42 bases read in frame from base 1. As encoded in the germline V gene, CDR1 is SGHTA while CDR2 is FQGTGA. From V the trimming removes 5 bases and from J it removes 5 bases, while the gene matches leave 6 bases of the junction unaccounted for. This clonotype originated in a woman between 40 and 50 years old in good health and CMV-seronegative. The material sequenced was PBMCs. The V and J segments used are TRBV7-3 and TRBJ2-3; 8 middle bases align to TRBD2. The CDR3 corresponds to CASSLSGGIDTQYF. The sequenced DNA: TGTGCCAGCAGCCTAAGCGGGGGAATAGATACGCAGTATTTT. Where the CDR3 stops, the reference TRBV7-3 and TRBJ2-3 genes take over; the full variable domain is GAGVSQTPSNKVTEKGKYVELRCDPISGHTALYWYRQSLGQGPEFLIYFQGTGAADDSGLPNDRFFAVRPEGSVSTLKIQRTERGDSAVYLCASSLSGGIDTQYFGPGTRLTVL.